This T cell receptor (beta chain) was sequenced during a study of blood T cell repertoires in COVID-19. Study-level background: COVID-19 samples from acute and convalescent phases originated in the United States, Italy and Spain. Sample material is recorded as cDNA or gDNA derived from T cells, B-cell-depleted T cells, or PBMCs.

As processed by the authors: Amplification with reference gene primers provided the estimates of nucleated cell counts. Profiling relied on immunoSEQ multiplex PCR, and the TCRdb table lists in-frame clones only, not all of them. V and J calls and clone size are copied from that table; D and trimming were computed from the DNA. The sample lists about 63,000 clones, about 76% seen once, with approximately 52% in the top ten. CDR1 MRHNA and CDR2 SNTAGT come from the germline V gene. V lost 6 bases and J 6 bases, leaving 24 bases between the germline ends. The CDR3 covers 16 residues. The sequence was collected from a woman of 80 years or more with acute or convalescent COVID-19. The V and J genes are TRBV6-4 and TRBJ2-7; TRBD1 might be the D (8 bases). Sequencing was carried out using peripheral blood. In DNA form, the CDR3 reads TGTGCCAGCAGCGGGGATTGGACAGGGAGGGTCAGCGAGCAGTACTTC. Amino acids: CASSGDWTGRVSEQYF.